This TCR beta chain is drawn from a study of T cell responses to AZD1222 COVID-19 vaccine. Profiling relied on immunoSEQ multiplex PCR, and the TCRdb table lists in-frame clones only, not all of them. The sample contains 150,000 to 200,000 clones, 90% of which appear only once. General study findings and limits: Clonal diversity was possibly underestimated, and white British individuals and females predominated among donors. Nearly half of spike-specific TCRs reportedly target variant regions that are unmutated in the B.1.351 and B.1.1.7 variants. Baseline testing showed seropositivity in only six AZD1222 recipients.

As regards this clone: No antigen is known for it.

CDR1 and CDR2 from the germline V gene are MNHEY and SMNVEV (reference sequence). This CDR3 is 17 amino acids long. Between the trimmed V and J ends, which lost 5 bases and 0 bases, there was a span of 17 bases. The study pooled second doses at about 4 or about 12 weeks. The chain is built from TRBV27 and TRBJ1-3; D remains unclear. The material sequenced was peripheral blood, taken 28 days after the second AZD1222 dose. This TCR came from an adult who received the AZD1222 COVID-19 vaccine. The CDR3, as DNA: TGTGCCAGCAGTCCGCTTACCGGGTTAAACTCTGGAAACACCATATATTTT. This sequence encodes CASSPLTGLNSGNTIYF.